This T cell receptor beta chain came from a study of vaccination effects on CD4 cells after COVID-19. Study conclusions and caveats: By a late point after vaccination, infection- and vaccine-induced clones had shrunk markedly through clonal contraction.

Clones were sequenced by immunoSEQ multiplex PCR, and TCRdb holds only the in-frame ones, with some missing. The table includes under 50,000 clones, around 76% detected once. Germline assignment: CDR1 SEHNR and CDR2 FQNEAQ (reference sequence). Trimming left V 6 bases short and J 5 bases short, with 14 bases between. The CDR3 is 13 residues long. Regarding this clone: The antigen is unknown.

CD4+ T cells were isolated after nine to ten days of culture. Half-medium changes using IL-2 medium occurred on days 3 and 7. The rearrangement uses TRBV7-9 and TRBJ2-7, with D uncertain. This TCR derives from a human donor who had a prior SARS-CoV-2 infection. Sequenced here: CD4+ T cells from PBMCs cultured without peptide, sampled before COVID-19 vaccination. The CDR3 coding sequence is TGTGCCAGCAGATCCGCAGCCGACCACGAGCAGTACTTC. It specifies CASRSAADHEQYF. Filled out from reference TRBV7-9 and TRBJ2-7, the complete variable domain reads DTGVSQNPRHKITKRGQNVTFRCDPISEHNRLYWYRQTLGQGPEFLTYFQNEAQLEKSRLLSDRFSAERPKGSFSTLEIQRTEQGDSAMYLCASRSAADHEQYFGPGTRLTVT.